The rows below give T cell receptor beta chains drawn from one sample of a study of T cell repertoires in cytomegalovirus infection. No antigen has been identified for these receptors. Via MiXCR, TCRdb re-called the reads, giving one row per CDR3 protein. Found here are approximately 910,000 distinct CDR3 sequences, around 32% of them singletons; the top ten hold 11% to 15%. Material: cultured CD8+ T cells from PBMCs, obtained from culture after CMV antigen stimulation. These receptors were taken from a human donor in good health (CMV status not recorded). Some clones in this sample may be carry-over from other donors' samples. Each CDR3 is given with its conserved first and last residue. D genes are given only for firm matches. Clone size is not always given. Where it is, it says once, few, many or a class for expanded clones.

CDR3nt: TGTGCCAGCCGAAAGGGGTACCAAGAGACCCAGTACTTC; CDR3aa: CASRKGYQETQYF; v_gene: TRBV5-5; d_gene: .; abundance: .; j_gene: TRBJ2-5
CDR3nt: TGTGCCAGCAGCCCCCGACCTACCTCCTATAATTCACCCCTCCACTTT; CDR3aa: CASSPRPTSYNSPLHF; v_gene: TRBV7-8; d_gene: .; abundance: .; j_gene: TRBJ1-6
CDR3nt: TGTGCCAGCAGCGTGAGCAGGGTGGGAGAGCAGTACTTC; CDR3aa: CASSVSRVGEQYF; v_gene: TRBV9; d_gene: .; abundance: .; j_gene: TRBJ2-7
CDR3nt: TGTGCCAGCAGCTCCTACGGACAGGGGGCCTACGAGCAGTACTTC; CDR3aa: CASSSYGQGAYEQYF; v_gene: TRBV7-6; d_gene: TRBD1; abundance: many; j_gene: TRBJ2-7
CDR3nt: TGTGCCAGCAGTCGGACAGGGGGTGGGATGAACACTGAAGCTTTCTTT; CDR3aa: CASSRTGGGMNTEAFF; v_gene: TRBV2; d_gene: TRBD1; abundance: few; j_gene: TRBJ1-1
CDR3nt: TGTGCCAGCAGCTTAGATGAGGGACTCCTGGGAACCGGGGAGCTGTTTTTT; CDR3aa: CASSLDEGLLGTGELFF; v_gene: TRBV11-1; d_gene: .; abundance: .; j_gene: TRBJ2-2
CDR3nt: TGTGCCAGCAGCCCTTTTAGCGGGGGCGACTATGAGCAGTTCTTC; CDR3aa: CASSPFSGGDYEQFF; v_gene: TRBV7-3; d_gene: TRBD2; abundance: .; j_gene: TRBJ2-1
CDR3nt: TGTGCCACCAGTGAGGGGACACGGGGAATGTACAATGAGCAGTTCTTC; CDR3aa: CATSEGTRGMYNEQFF; v_gene: TRBV24-1; d_gene: .; abundance: .; j_gene: TRBJ2-1
CDR3nt: TGTGCCGGCAGAGCCGGGGACTTGTCACCCCTCCACTTT; CDR3aa: CAGRAGDLSPLHF; v_gene: TRBV12-3/TRBV12-4; d_gene: .; abundance: .; j_gene: TRBJ1-6
CDR3nt: TGTGCTAGTGGTTTGCCCATGACTAGCGGGGGGGCGAACACCGGGGAGCTGTTTTTT; CDR3aa: CASGLPMTSGGANTGELFF; v_gene: TRBV12-5; d_gene: TRBD2; abundance: .; j_gene: TRBJ2-2
CDR3nt: TGTGCCAGCAGCGGAACAGGGTATCCACAAGCCTACGAGCAGTACTTC; CDR3aa: CASSGTGYPQAYEQYF; v_gene: TRBV7-9; d_gene: .; abundance: few; j_gene: TRBJ2-7
CDR3nt: TGTGCCAGCAGTTTACTGGACCGCTTCTACGAGCAGTACTTC; CDR3aa: CASSLLDRFYEQYF; v_gene: TRBV27; d_gene: .; abundance: .; j_gene: TRBJ2-7
CDR3nt: TGTGCCAGCAGCCAACCCCCCGTGTGGCGGGACAGGGGTTCTCCGATTGACACTGAAGCTTTCTTT; CDR3aa: CASSQPPVWRDRGSPIDTEAFF; v_gene: TRBV7-9; d_gene: TRBD1; abundance: many; j_gene: TRBJ1-1
CDR3nt: TGTGCCAGCAGCTCATCACTTGAAGCTTTCTTT; CDR3aa: CASSSSLEAFF; v_gene: TRBV7-9; d_gene: .; abundance: few; j_gene: TRBJ1-1
CDR3nt: TGTGCCAGCAGCTTAGTGGTCCGGAGGGACGAACAGTACTTC; CDR3aa: CASSLVVRRDEQYF; v_gene: TRBV7-2; d_gene: .; abundance: .; j_gene: TRBJ2-7
CDR3nt: TGTGCCAGCAGCTTAAAAATATGGGGAGCGGGAGAAAGCTACAATGAGCAGTTCTTC; CDR3aa: CASSLKIWGAGESYNEQFF; v_gene: TRBV7-2; d_gene: TRBD2; abundance: many; j_gene: TRBJ2-1
CDR3nt: TGTGCCAGCAGCTCCAGTCCCGGGGGGGGAGTGTCCTACAATGAGCAGTTCTTC; CDR3aa: CASSSSPGGGVSYNEQFF; v_gene: TRBV7-9; d_gene: TRBD2; abundance: few; j_gene: TRBJ2-1
CDR3nt: TGTGCCAGCAGCTTAGGAGGACAGGGCGCTGAAGCTTTCTTT; CDR3aa: CASSLGGQGAEAFF; v_gene: TRBV7-8; d_gene: TRBD1; abundance: .; j_gene: TRBJ1-1
CDR3nt: TGTGCCGTATGGAGACAGGGGGCCGTCGATGAGCAGTTCTTC; CDR3aa: CAVWRQGAVDEQFF; v_gene: TRBV19; d_gene: TRBD1; abundance: .; j_gene: TRBJ2-1
CDR3nt: TGTGCCAGTAGTATATTGGGGACACCTGGGCAGCCCCAGCATTTT; CDR3aa: CASSILGTPGQPQHF; v_gene: TRBV19; d_gene: .; abundance: few; j_gene: TRBJ1-5
CDR3nt: TGTGCCAGCAGTTGGGGGTCCTTGGGCTACACCTTC; CDR3aa: CASSWGSLGYTF; v_gene: TRBV12-3/TRBV12-4; d_gene: .; abundance: .; j_gene: TRBJ1-2
CDR3nt: TGTGCCAGCAGCGTAGACGCCCGGGACAGGGCTTACAATGAGCAGTTCTTC; CDR3aa: CASSVDARDRAYNEQFF; v_gene: TRBV9; d_gene: TRBD1; abundance: .; j_gene: TRBJ2-1
CDR3nt: TGTGCCAGTAGTATAAGGGACAGACAATACAATGAGCAGTTCTTC; CDR3aa: CASSIRDRQYNEQFF; v_gene: TRBV19; d_gene: TRBD1; abundance: .; j_gene: TRBJ2-1
CDR3nt: TGCGCCAGCAGCCAAGTAACAGCAACTAATGAAAAACTGTTTTTT; CDR3aa: CASSQVTATNEKLFF; v_gene: TRBV4-1; d_gene: .; abundance: .; j_gene: TRBJ1-4
CDR3nt: TGTGCCAGCAGTTTATTCGGCGGACCGGCAGATACGCAGTATTTT; CDR3aa: CASSLFGGPADTQYF; v_gene: TRBV12-3/TRBV12-4; d_gene: .; abundance: many; j_gene: TRBJ2-3
CDR3nt: TGCGCCAGCAGCTCCTCCGGGACGACTATCTTC; CDR3aa: CASSSSGTTIF; v_gene: TRBV5-1; d_gene: .; abundance: few; j_gene: TRBJ1-2
CDR3nt: TGTGCCAGCAGGTCTGGCGGGGGGGTGACAGATACGCAGTATTTT; CDR3aa: CASRSGGGVTDTQYF; v_gene: TRBV2; d_gene: TRBD2; abundance: .; j_gene: TRBJ2-3
CDR3nt: TGTGCCAGCAGCCTTCAGAACAATCAGCCCCAGCATTTT; CDR3aa: CASSLQNNQPQHF; v_gene: TRBV3-1; d_gene: .; abundance: .; j_gene: TRBJ1-5
CDR3nt: TGTGCCAGCAGCTTAGGGGGAAGACTAGATCTCTCAGATACGCAGTATTTT; CDR3aa: CASSLGGRLDLSDTQYF; v_gene: TRBV7-2; d_gene: .; abundance: .; j_gene: TRBJ2-3
CDR3nt: TGTGCCAGCAGCTTATCGATCAGGGATCAGTATTTT; CDR3aa: CASSLSIRDQYF; v_gene: TRBV7-8; d_gene: .; abundance: many; j_gene: TRBJ2-3
CDR3nt: TGTGCCAGCAGCGCAGACCCGGCACTAGCGGGGGGCCCAGATACGCAGTATTTT; CDR3aa: CASSADPALAGGPDTQYF; v_gene: TRBV14; d_gene: TRBD2; abundance: .; j_gene: TRBJ2-3
CDR3nt: TGTGCCAGCAGCTTGGCCTTGGGGACGGCGACGGACACTGAAGCTTTCTTT; CDR3aa: CASSLALGTATDTEAFF; v_gene: TRBV5-5; d_gene: .; abundance: .; j_gene: TRBJ1-1
CDR3nt: TGTGCCAGCAGCTGGGGTGAGAAAGCTGAAGCTTTCTTT; CDR3aa: CASSWGEKAEAFF; v_gene: TRBV5-6; d_gene: .; abundance: .; j_gene: TRBJ1-1
CDR3nt: TGTGCCAGCTCCTCAATGAACGCCGGGGAGCTGTTTTTT; CDR3aa: CASSSMNAGELFF; v_gene: TRBV18; d_gene: .; abundance: .; j_gene: TRBJ2-2
CDR3nt: TGTGCCAGCAGTTACTCGAGACAGGGGATCCACAATGAGCAGTTCTTC; CDR3aa: CASSYSRQGIHNEQFF; v_gene: TRBV6-5; d_gene: TRBD1; abundance: .; j_gene: TRBJ2-1
CDR3nt: TGTGCCACGTCAGGACAGGGCTCGGGGGCCAACGTCCTGACTTTC; CDR3aa: CATSGQGSGANVLTF; v_gene: TRBV27; d_gene: TRBD1; abundance: once; j_gene: TRBJ2-6
CDR3nt: TGTGCCAGCAGACGGGGACAGGGACTAAGTGGGTCACCCCTCCACTTT; CDR3aa: CASRRGQGLSGSPLHF; v_gene: TRBV6-5; d_gene: TRBD1; abundance: few; j_gene: TRBJ1-6
CDR3nt: TGTGCCAGCATTTTTGACGGACCGAACACTGAAGCTTTCTTT; CDR3aa: CASIFDGPNTEAFF; v_gene: TRBV6-6; d_gene: .; abundance: few; j_gene: TRBJ1-1
CDR3nt: TGTGCCAGCACGGGAATCGCTACAGGCGGGCGAGACACCGGGGAGCTGTTTTTT; CDR3aa: CASTGIATGGRDTGELFF; v_gene: TRBV28; d_gene: .; abundance: .; j_gene: TRBJ2-2
CDR3nt: TGTGCCAGCAGTTTACACCCGCGAGGGGTGATCTATGGCTACACCTTC; CDR3aa: CASSLHPRGVIYGYTF; v_gene: TRBV12-3/TRBV12-4; d_gene: .; abundance: few; j_gene: TRBJ1-2
CDR3nt: TGTGCCAGCAGCCCGTACGGGACAGGGGCCTCTGGAAACACCATATATTTT; CDR3aa: CASSPYGTGASGNTIYF; v_gene: TRBV6-6; d_gene: TRBD1; abundance: .; j_gene: TRBJ1-3